This T cell receptor beta chain came from a study of T-cell memory formation after mild COVID-19. Looked up from germline, CDR1 is MNHEY and CDR2 is SMNVEV (reference sequence). The CDR3 totals 16 residues. Trimming took 6 bases from V and 4 from J; bases not matched to a gene: 8. Regarding the study as a whole: A balance of CD4 and CD8 characterized clones contracting day 15 to 85, whereas later expanders leaned CD4+. Clones that contracted clustered mainly in CM and EM if CD4+ and in EMRA if CD8+.

This clonotype was observed a few times. Its antigen remains unidentified. One entry per CDR3 protein results from TCRdb running MiXCR on the 5' RACE reads. This table has 450,000 or so distinct CDR3 sequences, nearly 25% appearing once. Sequenced: PBMCs or a T cell subset sorted from them (not recorded which). The sequence was obtained from an adult woman who had mild COVID-19 (a few samples of this study predate the infection). Cell type and time point are not known. This chain joins TRBV27 and TRBJ2-3; 12 bases agree with TRBD2. The CDR3: CASRRASGGASDTQYF. For the CDR3, the DNA is TGTGCCAGCAGGAGGGCTAGCGGGGGGGCCTCAGATACGCAGTATTTT.